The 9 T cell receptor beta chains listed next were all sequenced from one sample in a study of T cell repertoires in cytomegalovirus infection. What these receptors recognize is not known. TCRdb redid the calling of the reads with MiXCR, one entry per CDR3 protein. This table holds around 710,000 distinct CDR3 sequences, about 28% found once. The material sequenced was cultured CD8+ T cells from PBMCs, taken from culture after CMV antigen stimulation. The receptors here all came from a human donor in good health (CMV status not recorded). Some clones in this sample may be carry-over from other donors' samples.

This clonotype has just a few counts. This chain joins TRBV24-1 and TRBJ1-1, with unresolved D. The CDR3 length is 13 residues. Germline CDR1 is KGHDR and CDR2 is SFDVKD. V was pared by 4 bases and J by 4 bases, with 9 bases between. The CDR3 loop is CATSDGEGTEAFF. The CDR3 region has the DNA TGTGCCACCAGTGACGGGGAAGGCACTGAAGCTTTCTTT.

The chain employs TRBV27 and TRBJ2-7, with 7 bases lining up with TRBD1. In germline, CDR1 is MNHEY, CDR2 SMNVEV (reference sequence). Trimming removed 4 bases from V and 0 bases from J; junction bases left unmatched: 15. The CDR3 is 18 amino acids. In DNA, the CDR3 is TGTGCCAGCAGTTCACTCATACAATCCGGGACAGCCTCCTACGAGCAGTACTTC. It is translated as CASSSLIQSGTASYEQYF.

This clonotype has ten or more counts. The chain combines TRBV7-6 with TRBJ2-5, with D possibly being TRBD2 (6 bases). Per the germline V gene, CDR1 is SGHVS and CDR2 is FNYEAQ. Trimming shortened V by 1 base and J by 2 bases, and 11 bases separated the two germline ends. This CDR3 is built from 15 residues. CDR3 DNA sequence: TGTGCCAGCAGCTTAGTCGGCGGGGCACAAGAGACCCAGTACTTC. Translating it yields CASSLVGGAQETQYF.

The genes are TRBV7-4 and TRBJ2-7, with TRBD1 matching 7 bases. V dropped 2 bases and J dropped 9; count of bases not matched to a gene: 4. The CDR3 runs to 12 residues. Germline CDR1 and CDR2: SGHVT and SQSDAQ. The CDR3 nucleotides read TGTGCCAGCAGCTTAAGGGGGCAGGGGCAGTACTTC. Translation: CASSLRGQGQYF.

This chain's CDR3 is CASSANRENTGELFF. As DNA, the CDR3 is TGTGCCAGCAGCGCTAACAGGGAGAACACCGGGGAGCTGTTTTTT. The chain is built from TRBV9 and TRBJ2-2; tentative D call: TRBD1 (6 bases). The CDR3 is 15 amino acids. Trimming cost V 3 bases and J 1 base, with 10 bases left between them. CDR1 SGDLS and CDR2 YYNGEE come from the germline V gene.

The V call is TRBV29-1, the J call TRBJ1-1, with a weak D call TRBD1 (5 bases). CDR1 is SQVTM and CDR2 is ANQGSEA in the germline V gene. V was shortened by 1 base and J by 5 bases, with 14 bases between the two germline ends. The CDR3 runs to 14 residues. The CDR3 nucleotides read TGCAGCGTTGAAGGTTACAGGCCGGGGACTGAAGCTTTCTTT. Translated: CSVEGYRPGTEAFF.

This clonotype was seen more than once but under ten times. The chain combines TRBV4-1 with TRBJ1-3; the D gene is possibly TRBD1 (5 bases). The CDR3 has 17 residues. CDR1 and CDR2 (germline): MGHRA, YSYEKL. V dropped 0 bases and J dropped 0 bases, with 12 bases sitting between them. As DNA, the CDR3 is TGCGCCAGCAGCCAAGAAGGGGACGGATTCTCTGGAAACACCATATATTTT. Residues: CASSQEGDGFSGNTIYF.

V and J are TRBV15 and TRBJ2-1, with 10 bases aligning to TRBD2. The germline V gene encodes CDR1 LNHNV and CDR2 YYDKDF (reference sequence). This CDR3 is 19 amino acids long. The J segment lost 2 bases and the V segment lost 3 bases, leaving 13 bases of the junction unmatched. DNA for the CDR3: TGTGCCACCAGCAGTCCCGGGACTAGCGAGCTTCATACCTACAATGAGCAGTTCTTC. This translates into CATSSPGTSELHTYNEQFF.

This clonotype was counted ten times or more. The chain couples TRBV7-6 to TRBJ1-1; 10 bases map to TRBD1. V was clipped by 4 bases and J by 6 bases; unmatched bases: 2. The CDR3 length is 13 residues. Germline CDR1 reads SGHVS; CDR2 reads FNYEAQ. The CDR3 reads CASSYGQGAEAFF. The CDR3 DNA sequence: TGTGCCAGCAGCTACGGACAGGGGGCTGAAGCTTTCTTT.